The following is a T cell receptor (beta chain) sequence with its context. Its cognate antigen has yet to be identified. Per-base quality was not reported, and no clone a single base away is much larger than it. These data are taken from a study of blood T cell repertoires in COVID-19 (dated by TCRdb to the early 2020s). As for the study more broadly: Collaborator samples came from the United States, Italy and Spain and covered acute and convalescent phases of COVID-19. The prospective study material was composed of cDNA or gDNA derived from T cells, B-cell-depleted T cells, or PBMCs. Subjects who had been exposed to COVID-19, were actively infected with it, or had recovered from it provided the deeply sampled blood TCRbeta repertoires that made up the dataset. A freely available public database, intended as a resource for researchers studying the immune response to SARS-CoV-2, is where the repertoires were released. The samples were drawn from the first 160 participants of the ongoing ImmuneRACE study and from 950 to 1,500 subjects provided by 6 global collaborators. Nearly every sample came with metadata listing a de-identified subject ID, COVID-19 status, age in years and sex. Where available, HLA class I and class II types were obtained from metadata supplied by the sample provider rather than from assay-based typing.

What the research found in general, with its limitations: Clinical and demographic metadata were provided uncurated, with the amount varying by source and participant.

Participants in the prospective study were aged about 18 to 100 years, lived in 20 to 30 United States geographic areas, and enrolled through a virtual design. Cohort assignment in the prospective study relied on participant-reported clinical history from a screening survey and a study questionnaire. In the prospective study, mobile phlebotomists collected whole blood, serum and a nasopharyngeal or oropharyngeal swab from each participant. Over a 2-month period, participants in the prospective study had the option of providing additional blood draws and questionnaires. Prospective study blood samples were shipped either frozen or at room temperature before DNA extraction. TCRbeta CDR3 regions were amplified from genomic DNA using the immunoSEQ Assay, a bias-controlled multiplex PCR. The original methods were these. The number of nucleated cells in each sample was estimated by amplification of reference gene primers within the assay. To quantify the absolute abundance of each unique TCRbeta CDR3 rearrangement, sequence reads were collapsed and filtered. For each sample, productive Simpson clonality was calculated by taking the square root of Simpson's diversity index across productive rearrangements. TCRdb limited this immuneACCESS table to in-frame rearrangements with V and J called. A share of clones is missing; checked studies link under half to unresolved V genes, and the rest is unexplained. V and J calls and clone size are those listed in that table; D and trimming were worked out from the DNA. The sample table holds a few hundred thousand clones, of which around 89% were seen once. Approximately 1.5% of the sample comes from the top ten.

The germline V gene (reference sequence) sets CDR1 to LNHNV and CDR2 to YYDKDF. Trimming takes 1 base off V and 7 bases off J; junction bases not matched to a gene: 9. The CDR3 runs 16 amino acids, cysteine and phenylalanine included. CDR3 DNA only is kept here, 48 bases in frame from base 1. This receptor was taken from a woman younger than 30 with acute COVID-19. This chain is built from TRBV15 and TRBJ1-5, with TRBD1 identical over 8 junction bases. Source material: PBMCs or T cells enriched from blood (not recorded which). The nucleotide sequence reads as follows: TGTGCCACCAGCAGAGGGAGGTTGACAGGGGACCAGCCCCAGCATTTT. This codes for CATSRGRLTGDQPQHF.